This T cell receptor (beta chain) originates from a study of blood T cell repertoires in COVID-19. Study-wide context: Both acute and convalescent COVID-19 samples were obtained from the United States, Italy and Spain.

Authors' data handling: Amplification from reference gene primers served as the basis for estimated nucleated cell counts. TCRdb's copy holds only in-frame clones and misses some; the assay was immunoSEQ multiplex PCR. D and trimming were read from the DNA, whereas the V and J calls and clone size are those reported in that table. The data hold about 120,000 clones, with 80% to 90% observed a single time. This CDR3 has 16 amino acids. The germline CDR1 and CDR2 sequences are GTSNPN and SVGIG (reference sequence). V shed 2 bases, J shed 4 bases, and the junction held 11 bases outside the gene matches.

This clonotype was obtained from a woman aged 50 to 60 with acute or convalescent COVID-19. The chain joins TRBV30 to TRBJ1-5; 7 bases fit TRBD1. The sequencing sample was made of peripheral blood. CDR3 residues: CAWSRGPGQRNQPQHF. Written as DNA, the CDR3 is TGTGCCTGGAGTAGAGGCCCGGGACAGCGAAATCAGCCCCAGCATTTT. Variable domain in full (rest from reference TRBV30 and TRBJ1-5): SQTIHQWPATLVQPVGSPLSLECTVEGTSNPNLYWYRQAAGRGLQLLFYSVGIGQISSEVPQNLSASRPQDRQFILSSKKLLLSDSGFYLCAWSRGPGQRNQPQHFGDGTRLSIL.